The source of this T cell receptor beta chain is a study of T cell repertoires in cytomegalovirus infection. Broader study findings: Using cumulative public TCR beta family frequency, the authors identified those who carried CMV together with the relevant HLA.

As regards this clonotype: Its antigen remains unidentified.

TCRdb reanalysed the reads using MiXCR and keeps one entry per CDR3 protein. This table has about 450,000 distinct CDR3 sequences, around 32% appearing once. Germline V lookup: CDR1 SGHDN, CDR2 FVKESK. CDR3 length equals 14 residues. J was trimmed by 6 bases and V by 3 bases; bases with no gene match: 3. The chain is built from TRBV14 and TRBJ2-2; 8 bases are a match to TRBD1. Sequencing was performed on PBMCs. The origin of this receptor is a human donor in good health (CMV status not recorded). Some clones in this sample may be carry-over from other donors' samples. The CDR3 region has the DNA TGTGCCAGCAGCCAGGCGACAGGGGCCGGGGAGCTGTTTTTT. Translated, it gives CASSQATGAGELFF.